This TCR beta chain was observed in a study of blood T cell repertoires in COVID-19. Across the study: Some COVID-19 samples were acute and others convalescent; all came from the United States, Italy and Spain.

This clone occurred a few times. Measured with immunoSEQ multiplex PCR; TCRdb has only the in-frame clones, and not every one. Among about 170,000 clones listed, 85% to 90% were seen once. The CDR3 is 14 residues long. V lost 5 bases, J lost 7 bases, and 5 bases stayed unmatched. Germline assignment: CDR1 MNHEY and CDR2 SVGAGI. This sequence originates from a woman older than 75 with COVID-19, enrolled during active disease. Sequencing was performed on peripheral blood. The chain joins TRBV6-5 to TRBJ1-6, with 7 bases lining up with TRBD1. As DNA, the CDR3 is TGTGCCAGCAGTACCGGGACAGCGAATTCACCCCTCCACTTT. Amino acid sequence: CASSTGTANSPLHF.